The 12 T cell receptor beta chains reported below all come from one sample, sequenced in a study of cytomegalovirus exposure and HLA in healthy donors. The PCR used 60 Vbeta and 13 Jbeta primers. TCRdb keeps only in-frame clones here, not all; method: immunoSEQ multiplex PCR. The data show fewer than 180,000 clones, roughly 80% seen once. Sequenced input: PBMCs. Every receptor here comes from a human donor in good health.

The chain couples TRBV6-5 to TRBJ2-7; D ambiguous. This CDR3 region has 11 residues. The V end lost 4 bases, the J end lost 5 bases, and 6 bases lay between the germline ends. Germline CDR1 and CDR2: MNHEY and SVGAGI. The CDR3 sequence is CASSSPNEQYF. Written as DNA, the CDR3 is TGTGCCAGCAGTTCCCCCAACGAGCAGTACTTC.

The chain carries TRBV4-3 and TRBJ2-7; D not resolved. The germline V and J ends were trimmed by 0 bases and 2 bases, with 11 bases remaining between them. This CDR3 has 15 residues. Germline V lookup: CDR1 LGHNA, CDR2 YSLEER. CDR3 sequence reads: CASSQDWQLTYEQYF. The DNA of the CDR3 is TGCGCCAGCAGCCAAGATTGGCAGTTAACCTACGAGCAGTACTTC.

This rearrangement joins TRBV28 to TRBJ1-5; no clear D gene. The V end was cut by 3 bases, the J end by 4 bases, with 10 bases between. In germline, CDR1 is MDHEN, CDR2 SYDVKM. The CDR3 runs to 14 residues. For the CDR3, the DNA is TGTGCCAGCAGTTTTTCACAGCATAATCAGCCCCAGCATTTT. Its protein product is CASSFSQHNQPQHF.

The rearrangement joins TRBV10-3 to TRBJ2-7; perhaps TRBD2 as D (6 bases). This CDR3 has 14 amino acids. Per the germline V gene, CDR1 is ENHRY and CDR2 is SYGVKD. With 0 bases removed from V and 2 bases from J, the gap between germline ends came to 8 bases. The CDR3: CAISESWGAYEQYF. The CDR3 DNA sequence: TGTGCCATCAGTGAGTCCTGGGGGGCCTACGAGCAGTACTTC.

The rearrangement uses TRBV11-2 and TRBJ2-1, with 7 bases aligning to TRBD2. The CDR3 is 15 residues long. V dropped 0 bases and J dropped 9; count of bases not matched to a gene: 8. The germline gives CDR1 SGHAT, CDR2 FQNNGV. This CDR3 is CASSLDRGEWGEQFF. DNA of the CDR3: TGTGCCAGCAGCTTAGACCGGGGGGAGTGGGGTGAGCAGTTCTTC.

The chain couples TRBV7-8 to TRBJ1-5; tentatively, D is TRBD1 (6 bases). The germline V gene encodes CDR1 SGHVS and CDR2 FQNEAQ. This CDR3 spans 20 amino acids. V lost 4 bases and J 4 bases, leaving 29 bases between the germline ends. This CDR3 is CASSSAPWGANGRGNQPQHF. The CDR3 bases are TGTGCCAGCAGCTCCGCCCCTTGGGGGGCGAACGGGAGGGGGAATCAGCCCCAGCATTTT.

The CDR3 protein is CASSYDRQAYEQYF. Here the CDR3 DNA reads TGTGCCAGCAGTTACGACAGGCAAGCCTACGAGCAGTACTTC. V is TRBV6-6 and J is TRBJ2-7; D may be TRBD1 (6 bases). CDR1 and CDR2 (germline): MNHNY, SVGAGI (reference sequence). The CDR3 contains 14 residues. V was cut by 2 bases and J by 2 bases, with 10 bases left in between.

The chain links TRBV7-9 to TRBJ2-1; TRBD2 matches 7 bases. The V segment lost 5 bases and the J segment 2 bases; nucleotides outside the gene matches: 6. The CDR3 runs 15 residues. CDR1 is SEHNR, CDR2 FQNEAQ, per germline (reference sequence). In nucleotides, the CDR3 is TGTGCCAGCAGCCCGAGACTAGCAACCTACAATGAGCAGTTCTTC. Residues: CASSPRLATYNEQFF.

This chain uses TRBV7-9 with TRBJ1-1; 9 bases line up with TRBD1. The J segment lost 1 base and the V segment lost 5 bases, leaving 2 bases of the junction unmatched. From germline, CDR1 is SEHNR and CDR2 FQNEAQ (reference sequence). CDR3 length: 14 residues. The CDR3 coding sequence is TGTGCCAGCAGCCGGGGACAGGGGAACACTGAAGCTTTCTTT. Protein product: CASSRGQGNTEAFF.

This clone was seen a single time. The chain has TRBV7-2 and TRBJ2-1; a weak D match, TRBD1 (6 bases). Germline loops: CDR1 SGHTA, CDR2 FQGNSA. This CDR3 region has 15 residues. The ends were cut back, 5 bases at V and 6 bases at J, with 17 bases in the middle. This CDR3 is CASSGRGRYGNEQFF. Here the CDR3 DNA reads TGTGCCAGCAGCGGCAGGGGTAGATACGGCAATGAGCAGTTCTTC.

V and J are TRBV10-3 and TRBJ2-7, with 9 bases that match TRBD2. CDR1 ENHRY and CDR2 SYGVKD come from the germline V gene. This CDR3 region has 16 residues. J lost 5 bases, V lost 3 bases, and 11 bases had no gene match. CDR3 DNA sequence: TGTGCCATCAGTGAAGGGGCGGGGGGGGCGGCTCACGAGCAGTACTTC. Translating gives CAISEGAGGAAHEQYF.

This clone has a single count. The chain has TRBV7-8 and TRBJ1-5, with D tentatively TRBD1 (6 bases). The CDR3 length is 16 residues. Looked up from germline, CDR1 is SGHVS and CDR2 is FQNEAQ. The V gene lost 5 bases and the J gene lost 2 bases, with 16 bases spanning the gap. The CDR3 sequence: CASSQGEGERNQPQHF. For the CDR3, the DNA is TGTGCCAGCAGCCAAGGGGAGGGGGAGCGCAATCAGCCCCAGCATTTT.